The 24 T cell receptor beta chains given below trace back to one sample, sequenced in a study of CD8 T cells in ankylosing spondylitis. Overall study results and limits: Made up of fewer than ten highly homologous variants, a TCR beta motif appeared characteristic of ankylosing spondylitis blood.

No antigen has been identified for these receptors. TCRdb reanalysed the 5' RACE reads using MiXCR and keeps one entry per CDR3 protein. The profile shows a few hundred thousand distinct CDR3 sequences, roughly a sixth of them singletons. Sequencing input: blood, either unsorted or a sorted T cell fraction (not recorded which). Receptor source: a male donor with ankylosing spondylitis.

The sample holds a few counts of this clonotype. V and J are TRBV12-5 and TRBJ2-5; 8 bases align to TRBD1. The germline V gene encodes CDR1 LGHNT and CDR2 FRNRAP. The CDR3 loop spans 14 amino acids. After removal of 5 bases from V and 2 bases from J, the junction contained 4 bases not matched to a gene. The CDR3 here is CASGPGDRQETQYF. CDR3 nucleotide sequence: TGTGCTAGTGGTCCAGGGGACAGGCAAGAGACCCAGTACTTC. Drawing the rest from reference TRBV12-5 and TRBJ2-5, the complete variable domain is DARVTQTPRHKVTEMGQEVTMRCQPILGHNTVFWYRQTMMQGLELLAYFRNRAPLDDSGMPKDRFSAEMPDATLATLKIQPSEPRDSAVYFCASGPGDRQETQYFGPGTRLLVL.

This clonotype has more than one count but fewer than ten. The V and J genes are TRBV5-4 and TRBJ2-3; no firm D call. The V end lost 4 bases, the J end lost 5 bases, and 14 bases lay between the germline ends. The CDR3 has 14 residues. Germline assignment: CDR1 SGHNT and CDR2 YYREEE (reference sequence). The CDR3: CASSPLDLVDTQYF. In DNA form, the CDR3 reads TGTGCCAGCAGCCCACTTGATCTCGTAGATACGCAGTATTTT. Combining the CDR3 with reference TRBV5-4 and TRBJ2-3 gives the whole variable domain ETGVTQSPTHLIKTRGQQVTLRCSSQSGHNTVSWYQQALGQGPQFIFQYYREEENGRGNFPPRFSGLQFPNYSSELNVNALELDDSALYLCASSPLDLVDTQYFGPGTRLTVL.

This clonotype was observed a handful of times. The chain carries TRBV3-1 and TRBJ2-5; 8 bases line up with TRBD1. The CDR3 runs to 14 residues. CDR1 and CDR2 (germline): LGHDT, YNNKEL (reference sequence). Losses at the gene ends were 2 bases for V and 3 bases for J; bases not matched to a gene: 2. CDR3 region: CASSQSGGEETQYF. CDR3 sequence (DNA): TGTGCCAGCAGCCAATCAGGGGGCGAAGAGACCCAGTACTTC.

This rearrangement joins TRBV20-1 to TRBJ2-1; 13 bases line up with TRBD2. Germline V gives CDR1 DFQATT, CDR2 SNEGSKA (reference sequence). This CDR3 region has 16 residues. V lost 6 bases to trimming and J lost 1 base; unmatched junction nucleotides: 6. CDR3 nucleotides: TGCAGTGCACTACTAGCGGGGGGGCCATCCTACAATGAGCAGTTCTTC. Translation gives CSALLAGGPSYNEQFF.

The chain employs TRBV4-1 and TRBJ2-7; 14 positions agree with TRBD2. V dropped 4 bases and J dropped 2; count of bases not matched to a gene: 7. The germline V gene has CDR1 MGHRA and CDR2 YSYEKL. CDR3 length: 17 residues. CDR3 coding DNA: TGCGCCAGCAGCCGCGGACTAGCGGGAGGACCCCCCTACGAGCAGTACTTC. It specifies CASSRGLAGGPPYEQYF.

Worth noting for this clonotype: A junction boundary mismatches the germline segment, possibly from a read error. The rearrangement uses TRBV7-9 and TRBJ2-1; D possibly corresponds to TRBD1 (6 bases). Germline CDR1 and CDR2: SEHNR and FQNEAQ (reference sequence). The length of the CDR3 is 13 residues. CDR3 residues: CASSLSTGTQTIF. Here the CDR3 DNA reads TGTGCCAGCAGCTTATCCACTGGGACACAGACGATCTTC.

This sequence joins TRBV2 and TRBJ1-1, with TRBD1 matching 7 bases. The CDR3 length is 15 residues. The germline gives CDR1 SNHLY, CDR2 FYNNEI. The ends lost 5 bases at V and 4 bases at J; junction bases unmatched: 10. CDR3 coding DNA: TGTGCCAGCAGTTCCCAGGGGGGAGGAGGCACTGAAGCTTTCTTT. This codes for CASSSQGGGGTEAFF. The full variable domain, rest sourced from reference TRBV2 and TRBJ1-1, is EPEVTQTPSHQVTQMGQEVILRCVPISNHLYFYWYRQILGQKVEFLVSFYNNEISEKSEIFDDQFSVERPDGSNFTLKIRSTKLEDSAMYFCASSSQGGGGTEAFFGQGTRLTVV.

The chain uses TRBV20-1 and TRBJ1-1; a possible D gene is TRBD1 (6 bases). With 1 base removed from V and 6 bases from J, the gap between germline ends came to 18 bases. CDR1 and CDR2 (germline): DFQATT, SNEGSKA (reference sequence). The CDR3 totals 15 residues. The CDR3 DNA sequence: TGCAGTGCTAGAGGACTCACGACAGGTCACTCTGAAGCTTTCTTT. Translating gives CSARGLTTGHSEAFF.

The sample holds many counts of this clonotype. The chain is built from TRBV5-1 and TRBJ2-1; the match to TRBD2 covers 15 bases. V trimming: 5 bases; J trimming: 7 bases; junction bases outside the gene matches: 7. This CDR3 has 16 amino acids. The germline CDR1 and CDR2 sequences are SGHRS and YFSETQ. For the CDR3, the DNA is TGCGCCAGCAGTCCCCCCGGACTAGCGGGAGGGAATGAGCAGTTCTTC. Encoded protein: CASSPPGLAGGNEQFF.

This chain connects TRBV5-1 to TRBJ1-6; D may be TRBD1 (5 bases). Germline CDR1 and CDR2: SGHRS and YFSETQ. The V gene lost 5 bases and the J gene lost 10 bases, with 16 bases spanning the gap. This CDR3 region has 14 residues. CDR3 DNA: TGCGCCAGCAGGCCGGGGACGGAATCCTCACCCCTCCACTTT. It codes for CASRPGTESSPLHF.

This clonotype has a count of ten or more. The rearrangement joins TRBV29-1 to TRBJ1-2, with 7 bases that match TRBD1. This CDR3 is built from 12 residues. V was pared by 7 bases and J by 6 bases, with 8 bases of the junction left unmatched. The V gene's germline CDR1 is SQVTM and CDR2 ANQGSEA. In DNA form, the CDR3 reads TGCAGCGCTTACAGGGGATCCCATGGCTACACCTTC. Its protein is CSAYRGSHGYTF.

The chain has TRBV9 and TRBJ2-6; no clear D gene. Germline V gives CDR1 SGDLS, CDR2 YYNGEE. CDR3 length: 20 amino acids. Between the trimmed V and J ends, which lost 3 bases and 0 bases, there was a span of 22 bases. The CDR3 DNA reads as TGTGCCAGCAGCGCCCCCCGGGTTCTAGGGTCCAGCTCTGGGGCCAACGTCCTGACTTTC. This gives the protein CASSAPRVLGSSSGANVLTF.

CDR3 sequence (DNA): TGCAGTGCTAGGGGGGGAGAGTATCAGCCCCAGCATTTT. Its protein product is CSARGGEYQPQHF. V gene TRBV20-1 combines with J gene TRBJ1-5; TRBD1 is a possible D gene (5 bases). Germline V gives CDR1 DFQATT, CDR2 SNEGSKA (reference sequence). The CDR3 consists of 13 residues. Between the trimmed V and J ends, which lost 3 bases and 5 bases, there was a span of 11 bases.

This clonotype has a count of ten or more. This chain links TRBV20-1 with TRBJ1-2; D perhaps matches TRBD1 (5 bases). Trimming took off 6 bases at V and 1 base at J, with 12 bases between the two ends. Germline CDR1 reads DFQATT; CDR2 reads SNEGSKA (reference sequence). CDR3 length: 13 amino acids. CDR3 in amino acids: CSALGGDNYGYTF. In DNA form, the CDR3 reads TGCAGTGCCTTGGGAGGGGATAACTATGGCTACACCTTC.

V is TRBV7-2 and J is TRBJ2-1; 12 bases are shared with TRBD2. The CDR3 extends over 17 amino acids. From germline, CDR1 is SGHTA and CDR2 FQGNSA. V was clipped by 0 bases and J by 7 bases; unmatched bases: 7. In DNA, the CDR3 is TGTGCCAGCAGCTTAGCCCCTAGCGGGAGGGCCGGGAATGAGCAGTTCTTC. This codes for CASSLAPSGRAGNEQFF.

The rearrangement uses TRBV29-1 and TRBJ2-7, with a tentative D call TRBD2 (6 bases). This CDR3 comprises 16 residues. V dropped 3 bases and J dropped 0 bases, with 18 bases sitting between them. The germline gives CDR1 SQVTM, CDR2 ANQGSEA. The CDR3 spells CSVERRGAGASYEQYF. The CDR3 DNA is TGCAGCGTTGAGAGGAGGGGCGCTGGGGCCTCCTACGAGCAGTACTTC.

This chain uses TRBV7-8 with TRBJ1-1, with 7 bases identical to TRBD1. Germline values: CDR1 SGHVS, CDR2 FQNEAQ. The junction had 13 bases not matched to a gene; V was cut back by 10 bases and J by 5 bases. This CDR3 contains 14 residues. The CDR3, as DNA: TGTGCCACCGAAGAGGGGGCGACGCGGACTGAAGCTTTCTTT. It encodes CATEEGATRTEAFF. Full variable domain (remainder filled in from reference TRBV7-8 and TRBJ1-1): GAGVSQSPRYKVAKRGQDVALRCDPISGHVSLFWYQQALGQGPEFLTYFQNEAQLDKSGLPSDRFFAERPEGSVSTLKIQRTQQEDSAVYLCATEEGATRTEAFFGQGTRLTVV.

A few counts support this clonotype. The rearrangement joins TRBV27 to TRBJ2-7, with 8 bases lining up with TRBD1. Unmatched junction bases numbered 14, after V lost 2 bases and J lost 8 bases. Germline V gene lookup returns CDR1 MNHEY and CDR2 SMNVEV (reference sequence). The CDR3 is 16 residues long. Here the CDR3 DNA reads TGTGCCAGCAGTTTAGCGGGCGGCGGACAGGGTGGGAAGCAGTACTTC. Amino acids: CASSLAGGGQGGKQYF.

This chain connects TRBV30 to TRBJ1-1; the match to TRBD1 covers 11 bases. Looked up from germline, CDR1 is GTSNPN and CDR2 is SVGIG (reference sequence). The CDR3 loop spans 13 amino acids. Unmatched junction bases numbered 3, after V lost 1 base and J lost 8 bases. In DNA form, the CDR3 reads TGTGCCTGGAGTGGGGACAGGGGGAAGGAAGCTTTCTTT. Amino acid sequence: CAWSGDRGKEAFF.

The V and J genes are TRBV20-1 and TRBJ2-7; 8 bases agree with TRBD1. Germline trimming cut 6 bases from V and 6 bases from J; bases unmatched to any gene: 4. The CDR3 length is 11 residues. In germline, CDR1 is DFQATT, CDR2 SNEGSKA (reference sequence). The CDR3 is CSAGTGLEQYF. The CDR3, as DNA: TGCAGTGCCGGGACAGGTCTCGAGCAGTACTTC.

J is TRBJ1-4 and V is TRBV20-1; D is unclear. CDR3 length equals 13 residues. Germline loops: CDR1 DFQATT, CDR2 SNEGSKA (reference sequence). With 4 bases removed from V and 4 bases from J, the gap between germline ends came to 10 bases. CDR3 sequence reads: CSANRGFNEKLFF. The CDR3 DNA reads as TGCAGTGCTAACCGGGGATTTAATGAAAAACTGTTTTTT.

This chain joins TRBV20-1 and TRBJ2-1; no firm D call. The germline V gene encodes CDR1 DFQATT and CDR2 SNEGSKA (reference sequence). The length of the CDR3 is 13 residues. Trimming pared 3 bases from V and 1 base from J, leaving 7 bases between. This CDR3 reads CSASHPSYNEQFF. The CDR3 DNA reads TGCAGTGCTAGTCACCCGTCCTACAATGAGCAGTTCTTC.

This clonotype was counted only a few times. The chain carries TRBV6-5 and TRBJ1-2; 8 bases line up with TRBD1. In germline, CDR1 is MNHEY, CDR2 SVGAGI. V shed 0 bases and J 4 bases; nucleotides not matched to a gene: 10. The CDR3 loop spans 17 amino acids. This chain's CDR3 is CASSYSKPAGGPYGYTF. The CDR3 DNA follows: TGTGCCAGCAGTTACTCGAAGCCGGCAGGGGGCCCCTATGGCTACACCTTC.

The gene calls are TRBV18 and TRBJ1-1; D call uncertain. CDR3 length equals 13 residues. The V end was cut by 3 bases, the J end by 8 bases, with 13 bases between. Germline V gene lookup returns CDR1 KGHSH and CDR2 LQKENI. In DNA, the CDR3 is TGTGCCAGCTCACCCTTGGGCGACCTAGAAGCTTTCTTT. As protein: CASSPLGDLEAFF.